This is a list of T cell receptor beta chains from one sample in a study of resident and recirculating memory T cells in vitiligo. Clones were read by immunoSEQ multiplex PCR, and TCRdb kept only the in-frame ones, dropping some. The sample gives 70,000 to 85,000 clones, about 89% of which show up once; more than 4% is in the top ten. The sequenced sample was blood. These receptors were taken from a male donor with vitiligo. Both conserved end residues are part of each CDR3. The order of the fields is CDR3 protein, CDR3 DNA, clone size, V gene, D gene, J gene, CDR3 length. A D gene is named only where the DNA matches it firmly. Clone size is shown for a subset of rows, as once, few, many or a class of expanded clone.

CDR3aa: CASKRADNEQFF; CDR3nt: TGTGCCAGCAAGAGGGCAGACAATGAGCAGTTCTTC; abundance: NA; v_gene: TRBV2; d_gene: NA; j_gene: TRBJ2-1; len: 12
CDR3aa: CASSSGQGGGTEAFF; CDR3nt: TGCGCCAGCAGCTCGGGACAGGGGGGTGGCACTGAAGCTTTCTTT; abundance: once; v_gene: TRBV5-1; d_gene: TRBD1; j_gene: TRBJ1-1; len: 15
CDR3aa: CASSPQGQANTGELFF; CDR3nt: TGTGCCAGCTCACCACAGGGACAGGCGAACACCGGGGAGCTGTTTTTT; abundance: NA; v_gene: TRBV18; d_gene: TRBD1; j_gene: TRBJ2-2; len: 16
CDR3aa: CSVGRTSGGQYNEQFF; CDR3nt: TGCAGCGTTGGACGGACTAGCGGGGGGCAATACAATGAGCAGTTCTTC; abundance: NA; v_gene: TRBV29-1; d_gene: TRBD2; j_gene: TRBJ2-1; len: 16
CDR3aa: CASSLEGRGAPGNTIYF; CDR3nt: TGTGCCAGCAGCTTAGAAGGGAGGGGAGCCCCTGGAAACACCATATATTTT; abundance: NA; v_gene: TRBV7-2; d_gene: NA; j_gene: TRBJ1-3; len: 17
CDR3aa: CASSQGTGIYGYTF; CDR3nt: TGTGCCAGCAGCCAAGGCACGGGTATCTATGGCTACACCTTC; abundance: NA; v_gene: TRBV4-2; d_gene: NA; j_gene: TRBJ1-2; len: 14
CDR3aa: CASRSGAYEQYF; CDR3nt: TGTGCCAGCCGATCCGGGGCCTACGAGCAGTACTTC; abundance: NA; v_gene: TRBV27; d_gene: NA; j_gene: TRBJ2-7; len: 12
CDR3aa: CASSDYGQVSNYGYTF; CDR3nt: TGTGCCAGCAGCGATTATGGACAGGTCTCTAACTATGGCTACACCTTC; abundance: NA; v_gene: TRBV9; d_gene: TRBD1; j_gene: TRBJ1-2; len: 16
CDR3aa: CAWGRFGEQYF; CDR3nt: TGTGCCTGGGGTCGCTTCGGCGAGCAGTACTTC; abundance: NA; v_gene: TRBV30; d_gene: NA; j_gene: TRBJ2-7; len: 11
CDR3aa: CAQGQPETQYF; CDR3nt: TGTGCCCAGGGACAGCCAGAGACCCAGTACTTC; abundance: NA; v_gene: TRBV30; d_gene: TRBD1; j_gene: TRBJ2-5; len: 11
CDR3aa: CASSRAGGSSGNTIYF; CDR3nt: TGTGCCAGCAGCCGCGCCGGAGGCTCCTCTGGAAACACCATATATTTT; abundance: NA; v_gene: TRBV5-4; d_gene: NA; j_gene: TRBJ1-3; len: 16
CDR3aa: CAISEPLEETQYF; CDR3nt: TGTGCCATCAGTGAGCCTCTTGAAGAGACCCAGTACTTC; abundance: NA; v_gene: TRBV10-3; d_gene: NA; j_gene: TRBJ2-5; len: 13
CDR3aa: CASSLVGKGATEAFF; CDR3nt: TGTGCCAGCAGCTTGGTTGGAAAGGGGGCGACTGAAGCTTTCTTT; abundance: NA; v_gene: TRBV5-4; d_gene: TRBD1; j_gene: TRBJ1-1; len: 15
CDR3aa: CASSLGLKGTGDHGYTF; CDR3nt: TGTGCCAGCAGCTTAGGTTTAAAAGGGACAGGGGATCATGGCTACACCTTC; abundance: NA; v_gene: TRBV11-2; d_gene: TRBD1; j_gene: TRBJ1-2; len: 17